This T cell receptor (beta chain) was found in a study of esophageal squamous cell carcinoma under preoperative chemotherapy. Regarding the study as a whole: Post-treatment tumor-infiltrating lymphocytes appeared partly derived from peripheral T cells migrating into the tumor.

The length of the CDR3 is 16 residues. Germline CDR1 MNHNS, CDR2 SASEGT. Remarks on this clonotype: Antigen: not known. Sequence at one end of the junction differs from germline and may be a read error.

The sample's time point: before preoperative PTX-NDP chemotherapy. TCRdb processed the PCR reads anew with MiXCR; each CDR3 protein has one entry. The sample contains fewer than 16,000 distinct CDR3 sequences, over 55% of which appear only once. This material was obtained from a patient given preoperative chemotherapy. The TCR originated in a human donor with esophageal squamous cell carcinoma. The donor label of this sample is uncertain. V and J are TRBV6-1 and TRBJ2-1; 8 bases are shared with TRBD2. CDR3 nucleotide sequence: TGTGCCAGCGCGGGGAACGGGGGGGGTGAGCCAGATACGCAGTACTTT. It is translated as CASAGNGGGEPDTQYF.